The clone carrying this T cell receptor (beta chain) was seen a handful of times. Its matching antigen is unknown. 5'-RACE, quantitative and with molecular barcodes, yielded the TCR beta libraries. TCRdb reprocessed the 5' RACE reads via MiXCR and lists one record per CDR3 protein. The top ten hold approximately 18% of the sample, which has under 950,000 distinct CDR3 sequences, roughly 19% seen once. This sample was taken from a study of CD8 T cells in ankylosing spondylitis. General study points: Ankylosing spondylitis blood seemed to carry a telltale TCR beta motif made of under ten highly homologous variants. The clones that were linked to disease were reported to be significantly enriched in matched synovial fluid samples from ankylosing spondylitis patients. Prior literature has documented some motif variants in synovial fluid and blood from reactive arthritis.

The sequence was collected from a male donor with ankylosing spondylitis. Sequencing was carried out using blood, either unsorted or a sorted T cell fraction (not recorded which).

The CDR3 here is CASSRSTAANTGELFF. The CDR3 bases are TGCGCCAGCAGCCGTTCCACAGCCGCGAACACCGGGGAGCTGTTTTTT. J is TRBJ2-2 and V is TRBV5-1, with D unclear. V lost 4 bases to trimming and J lost 0 bases, with 13 bases between them. Germline assignment: CDR1 SGHRS and CDR2 YFSETQ. This CDR3 has 16 residues. The variable domain in full, completed from reference TRBV5-1 and TRBJ2-2, reads KAGVTQTPRYLIKTRGQQVTLSCSPISGHRSVSWYQQTPGQGLQFLFEYFSETQRNKGNFPGRFSGRQFSNSRSEMNVSTLELGDSALYLCASSRSTAANTGELFFGEGSRLTVL.